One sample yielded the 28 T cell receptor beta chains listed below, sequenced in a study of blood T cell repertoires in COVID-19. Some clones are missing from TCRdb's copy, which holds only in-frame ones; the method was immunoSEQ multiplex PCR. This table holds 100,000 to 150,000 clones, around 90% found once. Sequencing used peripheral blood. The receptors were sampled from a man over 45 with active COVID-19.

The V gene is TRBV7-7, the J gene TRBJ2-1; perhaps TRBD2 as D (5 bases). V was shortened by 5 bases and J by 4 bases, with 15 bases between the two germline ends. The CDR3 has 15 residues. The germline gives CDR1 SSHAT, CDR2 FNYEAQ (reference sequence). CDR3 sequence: CASSRAGSQYNEQFF. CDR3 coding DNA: TGTGCCAGCAGCCGGGCGGGTTCTCAGTACAATGAGCAGTTCTTC.

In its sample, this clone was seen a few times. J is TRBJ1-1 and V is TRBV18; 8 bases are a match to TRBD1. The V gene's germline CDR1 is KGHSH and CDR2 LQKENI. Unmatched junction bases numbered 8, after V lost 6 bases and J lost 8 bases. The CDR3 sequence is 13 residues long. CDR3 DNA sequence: TGTGCCAGCTCCCAAGGACAGGGCGAAGAAGCTTTCTTT. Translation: CASSQGQGEEAFF. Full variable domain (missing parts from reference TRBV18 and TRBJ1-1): NAGVMQNPRHLVRRRGQEARLRCSPMKGHSHVYWYRQLPEEGLKFMVYLQKENIIDESGMPKERFSAEFPKEGPSILRIQQVVRGDSAAYFCASSQGQGEEAFFGQGTRLTVV.

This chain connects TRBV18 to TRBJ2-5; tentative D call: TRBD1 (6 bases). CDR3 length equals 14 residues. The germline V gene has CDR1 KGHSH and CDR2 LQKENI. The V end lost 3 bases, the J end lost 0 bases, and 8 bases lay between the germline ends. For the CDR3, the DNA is TGTGCCAGCTCACCCACAGGGTACCAAGAGACCCAGTACTTC. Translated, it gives CASSPTGYQETQYF.

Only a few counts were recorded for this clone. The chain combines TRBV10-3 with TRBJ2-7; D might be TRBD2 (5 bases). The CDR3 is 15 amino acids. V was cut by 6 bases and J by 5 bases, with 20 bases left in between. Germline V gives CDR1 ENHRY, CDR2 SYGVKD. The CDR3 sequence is CAISGLVVNGDEQYF. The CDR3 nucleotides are TGTGCCATCAGCGGACTTGTGGTAAATGGGGACGAGCAGTACTTC.

The CDR3, as DNA: TGTGCCAGCAGCTTGGAGGTAGGGGCGGAAAGTTTGGAGCAGTACTTC. Translation: CASSLEVGAESLEQYF. This chain connects TRBV5-4 to TRBJ2-7; tentative D call: TRBD1 (5 bases). This CDR3 has 16 residues. Germline lookup yields CDR1 SGHNT and CDR2 YYREEE (reference sequence). Trimming left V 0 bases short and J 7 bases short, with 20 bases between.

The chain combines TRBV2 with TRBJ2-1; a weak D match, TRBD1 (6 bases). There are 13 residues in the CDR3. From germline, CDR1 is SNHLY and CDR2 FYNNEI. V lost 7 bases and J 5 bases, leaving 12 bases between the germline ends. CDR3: CASKFDRNNEQFF. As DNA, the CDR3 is TGTGCCAGCAAGTTCGACAGGAACAATGAGCAGTTCTTC.

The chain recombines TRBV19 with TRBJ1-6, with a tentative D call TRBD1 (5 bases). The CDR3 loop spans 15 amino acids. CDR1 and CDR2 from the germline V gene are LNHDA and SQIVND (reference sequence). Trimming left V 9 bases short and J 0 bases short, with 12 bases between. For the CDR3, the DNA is TGTGCCAGCTCTCGGGGGGGCTCCTATAATTCACCCCTCCACTTT. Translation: CASSRGGSYNSPLHF.

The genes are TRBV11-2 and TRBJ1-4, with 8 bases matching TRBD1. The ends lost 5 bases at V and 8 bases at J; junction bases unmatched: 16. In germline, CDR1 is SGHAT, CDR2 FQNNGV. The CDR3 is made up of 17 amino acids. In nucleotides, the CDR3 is TGTGCCAGCAGCCAATTAAATGGACAGGGAGTAGGGGAAAAACTGTTTTTT. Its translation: CASSQLNGQGVGEKLFF. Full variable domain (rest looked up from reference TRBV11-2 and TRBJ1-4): EAGVAQSPRYKIIEKRQSVAFWCNPISGHATLYWYQQILGQGPKLLIQFQNNGVVDDSQLPKDRFSAERLKGVDSTLKIQPAKLEDSAVYLCASSQLNGQGVGEKLFFGSGTQLSVL.

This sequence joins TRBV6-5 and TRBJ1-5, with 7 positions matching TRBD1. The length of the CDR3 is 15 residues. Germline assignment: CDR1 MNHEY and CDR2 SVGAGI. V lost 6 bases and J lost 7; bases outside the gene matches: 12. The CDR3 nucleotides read TGTGCCAGCAGACCCCACGACAGGGTATACCAGCCCCAGCATTTT. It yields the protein CASRPHDRVYQPQHF.

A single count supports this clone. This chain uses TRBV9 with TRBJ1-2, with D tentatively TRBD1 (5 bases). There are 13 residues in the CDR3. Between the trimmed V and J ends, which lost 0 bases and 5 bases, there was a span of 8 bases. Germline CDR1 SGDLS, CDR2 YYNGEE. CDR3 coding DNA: TGTGCCAGCAGCGTAGGCGGGGGTTATGGCTACACCTTC. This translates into CASSVGGGYGYTF.

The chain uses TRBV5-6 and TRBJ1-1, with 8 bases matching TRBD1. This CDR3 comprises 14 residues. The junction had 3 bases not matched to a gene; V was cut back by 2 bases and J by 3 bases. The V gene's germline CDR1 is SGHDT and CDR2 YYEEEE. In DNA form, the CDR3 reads TGTGCCAGCAGCTTCACGGACAGGGACACTGAAGCTTTCTTT. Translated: CASSFTDRDTEAFF.

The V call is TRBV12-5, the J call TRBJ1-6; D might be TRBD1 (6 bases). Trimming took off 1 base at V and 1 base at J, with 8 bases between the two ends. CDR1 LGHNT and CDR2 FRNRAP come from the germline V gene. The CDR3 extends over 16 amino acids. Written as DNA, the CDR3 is TGTGCTAGTGGTTTGGGACAGGAGTCCTATAATTCACCCCTCCACTTT. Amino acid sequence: CASGLGQESYNSPLHF.

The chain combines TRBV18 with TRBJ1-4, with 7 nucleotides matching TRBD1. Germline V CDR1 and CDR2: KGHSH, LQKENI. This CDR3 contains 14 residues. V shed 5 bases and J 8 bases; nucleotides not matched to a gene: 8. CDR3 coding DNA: TGTGCCAGCTCAACACGACAGGGCCCCGAAAAACTGTTTTTT. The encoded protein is CASSTRQGPEKLFF.

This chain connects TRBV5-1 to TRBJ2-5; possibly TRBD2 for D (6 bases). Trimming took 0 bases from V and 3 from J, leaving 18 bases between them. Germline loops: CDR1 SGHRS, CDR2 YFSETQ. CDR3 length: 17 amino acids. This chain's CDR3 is CASSLAPRAGSEETQYF. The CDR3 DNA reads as TGCGCCAGCAGCTTGGCGCCGCGGGCGGGGTCGGAAGAGACCCAGTACTTC.

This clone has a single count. The CDR3 DNA reads as TGTGCCAGCAGCTTACACTCGGGACAGAGCTCTGGGGCCAACGTCCTGACTTTC. Its protein is CASSLHSGQSSGANVLTF. The rearrangement links TRBV5-5 to TRBJ2-6; the match to TRBD1 covers 7 bases. The CDR3 runs to 18 residues. Unmatched junction bases numbered 8, after V lost 2 bases and J lost 0 bases. The V gene's germline CDR1 is SGHKS and CDR2 YYEKEE (reference sequence). The whole variable domain, remainder taken from reference TRBV5-5 and TRBJ2-6, is DAGVTQSPTHLIKTRGQQVTLRCSPISGHKSVSWYQQVLGQGPQFIFQYYEKEERGRGNFPDRFSARQFPNYSSELNVNALLLGDSALYLCASSLHSGQSSGANVLTFGAGSRLTVL.

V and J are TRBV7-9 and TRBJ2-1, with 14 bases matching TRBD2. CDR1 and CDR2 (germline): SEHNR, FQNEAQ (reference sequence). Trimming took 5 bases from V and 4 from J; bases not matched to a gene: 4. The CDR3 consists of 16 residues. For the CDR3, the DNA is TGTGCCAGCAGCCCACGACTAGCGGGAGGGTACAATGAGCAGTTCTTC. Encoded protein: CASSPRLAGGYNEQFF.

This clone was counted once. The CDR3 nucleotides read TGTGCCAGCAGTGATACCCAGCGTGAGCAGTTCTTC. Encoded protein: CASSDTQREQFF. The chain has TRBV6-1 and TRBJ2-1, with D hard to call. Trimming took off 3 bases at V and 9 bases at J, with 9 bases between the two ends. The CDR3 spans 12 residues. Germline V gives CDR1 MNHNS, CDR2 SASEGT.

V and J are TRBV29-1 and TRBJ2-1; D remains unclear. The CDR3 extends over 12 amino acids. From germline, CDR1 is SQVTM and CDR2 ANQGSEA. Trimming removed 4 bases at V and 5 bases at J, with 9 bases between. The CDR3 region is CSVAPRHNEQFF. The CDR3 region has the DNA TGCAGCGTTGCGCCCAGGCACAATGAGCAGTTCTTC.

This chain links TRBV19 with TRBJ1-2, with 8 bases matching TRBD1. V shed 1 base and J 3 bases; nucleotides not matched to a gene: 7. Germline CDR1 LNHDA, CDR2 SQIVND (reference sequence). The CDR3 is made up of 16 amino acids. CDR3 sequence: CASSIATGEVDYGYTF. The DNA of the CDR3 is TGTGCCAGTAGTATAGCGACAGGGGAAGTGGACTATGGCTACACCTTC. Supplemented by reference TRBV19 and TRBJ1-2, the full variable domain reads DGGITQSPKYLFRKEGQNVTLSCEQNLNHDAMYWYRQDPGQGLRLIYYSQIVNDFQKGDIAEGYSVSREKKESFPLTVTSAQKNPTAFYLCASSIATGEVDYGYTFGSGTRLTVV.

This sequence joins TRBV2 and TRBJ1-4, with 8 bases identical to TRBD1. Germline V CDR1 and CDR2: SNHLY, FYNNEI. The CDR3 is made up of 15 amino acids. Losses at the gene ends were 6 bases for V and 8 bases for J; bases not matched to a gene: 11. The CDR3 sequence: CASSDRTGRGEKLFF. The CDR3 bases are TGTGCCAGCAGCGATAGGACAGGGAGAGGAGAAAAACTGTTTTTT.

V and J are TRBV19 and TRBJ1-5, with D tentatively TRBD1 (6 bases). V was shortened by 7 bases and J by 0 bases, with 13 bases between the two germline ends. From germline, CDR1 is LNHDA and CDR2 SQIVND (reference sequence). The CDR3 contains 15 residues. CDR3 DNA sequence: TGTGCCAGTATTCGAGGGGGTAATAGCAATCAGCCCCAGCATTTT. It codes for CASIRGGNSNQPQHF.

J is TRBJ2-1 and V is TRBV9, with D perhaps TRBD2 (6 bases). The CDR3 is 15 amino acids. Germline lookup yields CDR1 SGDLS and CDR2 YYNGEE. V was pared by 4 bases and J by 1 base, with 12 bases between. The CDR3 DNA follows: TGTGCCAGCAGCCCCTCAGGAGGGTCCTACAATGAGCAGTTCTTC. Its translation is CASSPSGGSYNEQFF.

The CDR3 loop is CASSMMTSGETQYF. CDR3 nucleotides: TGTGCCAGCAGTATGATGACTAGTGGTGAGACCCAGTACTTC. The rearrangement uses TRBV27 and TRBJ2-5, with a possible D match to TRBD2 (6 bases). This CDR3 contains 14 residues. Trimming shortened V by 5 bases and J by 5 bases, and 15 bases separated the two germline ends. Germline V gene lookup returns CDR1 MNHEY and CDR2 SMNVEV (reference sequence).

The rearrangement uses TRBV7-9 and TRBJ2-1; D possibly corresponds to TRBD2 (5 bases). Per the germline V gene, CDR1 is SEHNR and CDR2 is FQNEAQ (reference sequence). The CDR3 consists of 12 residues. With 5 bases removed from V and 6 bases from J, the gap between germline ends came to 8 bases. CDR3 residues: CASSQGSNEQFF. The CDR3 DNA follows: TGTGCCAGCAGCCAAGGGAGCAATGAGCAGTTCTTC.

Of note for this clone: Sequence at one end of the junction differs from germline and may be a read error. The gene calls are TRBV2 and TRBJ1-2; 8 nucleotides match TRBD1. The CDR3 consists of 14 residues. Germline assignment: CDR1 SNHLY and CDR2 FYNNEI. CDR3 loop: CASTEMGTGYGYTF. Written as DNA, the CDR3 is TGTGCCAGCACTGAAATGGGGACAGGCTATGGCTACACCTTC.

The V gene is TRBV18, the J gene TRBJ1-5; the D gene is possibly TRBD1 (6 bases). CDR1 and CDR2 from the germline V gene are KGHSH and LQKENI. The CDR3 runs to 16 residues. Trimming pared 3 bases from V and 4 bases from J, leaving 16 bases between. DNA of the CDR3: TGTGCCAGCTCACCCGCAGGGGAGTTAGGAAATCAGCCCCAGCATTTT. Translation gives CASSPAGELGNQPQHF.

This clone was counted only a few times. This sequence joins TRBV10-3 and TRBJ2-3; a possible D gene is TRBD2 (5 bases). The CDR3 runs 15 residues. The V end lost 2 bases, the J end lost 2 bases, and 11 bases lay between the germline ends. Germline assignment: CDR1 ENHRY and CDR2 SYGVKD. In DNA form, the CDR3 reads TGTGCCATCAGTGAGGTACTAGAGCCCACAGATACGCAGTATTTT. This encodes CAISEVLEPTDTQYF.

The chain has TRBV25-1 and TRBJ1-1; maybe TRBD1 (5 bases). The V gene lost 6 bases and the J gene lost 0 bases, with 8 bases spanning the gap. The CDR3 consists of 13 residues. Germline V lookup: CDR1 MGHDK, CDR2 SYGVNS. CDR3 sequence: CASRGPLNTEAFF. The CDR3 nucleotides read TGTGCCAGCAGGGGGCCCTTGAACACTGAAGCTTTCTTT.